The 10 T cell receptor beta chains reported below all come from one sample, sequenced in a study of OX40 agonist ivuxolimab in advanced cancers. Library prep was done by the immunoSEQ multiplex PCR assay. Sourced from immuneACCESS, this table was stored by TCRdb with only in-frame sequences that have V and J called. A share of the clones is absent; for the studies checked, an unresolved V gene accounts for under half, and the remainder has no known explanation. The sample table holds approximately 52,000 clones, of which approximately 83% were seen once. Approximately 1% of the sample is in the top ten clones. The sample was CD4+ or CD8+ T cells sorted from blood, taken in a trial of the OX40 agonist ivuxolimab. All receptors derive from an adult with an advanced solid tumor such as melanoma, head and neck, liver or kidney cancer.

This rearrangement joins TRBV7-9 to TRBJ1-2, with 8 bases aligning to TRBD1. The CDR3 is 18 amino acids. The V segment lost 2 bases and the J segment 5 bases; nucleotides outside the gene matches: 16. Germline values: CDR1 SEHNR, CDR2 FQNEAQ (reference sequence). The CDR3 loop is CASSLSRVDRVKLYGYTF. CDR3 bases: TGTGCCAGCAGCTTATCAAGGGTGGACAGGGTGAAACTATATGGCTACACCTTC.

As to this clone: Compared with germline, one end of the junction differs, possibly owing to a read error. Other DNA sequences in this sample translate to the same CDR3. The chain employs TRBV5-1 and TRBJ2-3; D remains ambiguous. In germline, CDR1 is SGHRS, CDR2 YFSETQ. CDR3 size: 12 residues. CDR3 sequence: CASSFPGETQYF. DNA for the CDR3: TGTGCCAGCAGCTTTCCTGGAGAAACGCAGTATTTT.

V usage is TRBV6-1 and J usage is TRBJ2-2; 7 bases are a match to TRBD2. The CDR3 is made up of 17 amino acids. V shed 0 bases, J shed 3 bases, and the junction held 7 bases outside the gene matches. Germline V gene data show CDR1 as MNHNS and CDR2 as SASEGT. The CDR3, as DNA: TGTGCCAGCAGTGAAGCGAGGGAAGCGGGGTACACCGGGGAGCTGTTTTTT. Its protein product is CASSEAREAGYTGELFF.

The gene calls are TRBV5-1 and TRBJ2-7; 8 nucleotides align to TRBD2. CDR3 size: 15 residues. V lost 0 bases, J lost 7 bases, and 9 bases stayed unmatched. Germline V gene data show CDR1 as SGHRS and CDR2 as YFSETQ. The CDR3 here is CASSLAGTRRSEQYF. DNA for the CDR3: TGCGCCAGCAGCTTGGCCGGGACTAGAAGGTCTGAGCAGTACTTC.

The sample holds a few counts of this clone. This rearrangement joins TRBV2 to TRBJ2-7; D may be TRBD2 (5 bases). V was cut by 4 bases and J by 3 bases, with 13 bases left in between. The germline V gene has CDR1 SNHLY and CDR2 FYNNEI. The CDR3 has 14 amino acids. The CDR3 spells CASSVSLGIYEQYF. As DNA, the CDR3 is TGTGCCAGCAGTGTATCCCTCGGGATCTACGAGCAGTACTTC.

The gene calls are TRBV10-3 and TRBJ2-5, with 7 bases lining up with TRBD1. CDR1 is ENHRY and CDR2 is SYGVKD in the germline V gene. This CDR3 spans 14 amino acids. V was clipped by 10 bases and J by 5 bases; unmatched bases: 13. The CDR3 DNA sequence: TGTGCCACCGGCGGTTCACAGGGGACGGAGACCCAGTACTTC. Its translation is CATGGSQGTETQYF.

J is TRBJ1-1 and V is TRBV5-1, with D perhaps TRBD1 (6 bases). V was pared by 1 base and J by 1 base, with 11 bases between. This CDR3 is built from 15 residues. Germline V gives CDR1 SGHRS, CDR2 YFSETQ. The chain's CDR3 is CASSLTGTTNTEAFF. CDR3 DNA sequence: TGCGCCAGCAGCTTGACCGGGACAACGAACACTGAAGCTTTCTTT.

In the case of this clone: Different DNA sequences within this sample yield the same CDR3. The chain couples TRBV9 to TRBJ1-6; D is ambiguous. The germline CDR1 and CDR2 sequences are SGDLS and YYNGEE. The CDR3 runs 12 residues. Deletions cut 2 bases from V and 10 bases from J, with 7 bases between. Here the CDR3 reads CASSVAGSPLHF. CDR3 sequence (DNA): TGTGCCAGCAGCGTGGCCGGCTCACCCCTCCACTTT.

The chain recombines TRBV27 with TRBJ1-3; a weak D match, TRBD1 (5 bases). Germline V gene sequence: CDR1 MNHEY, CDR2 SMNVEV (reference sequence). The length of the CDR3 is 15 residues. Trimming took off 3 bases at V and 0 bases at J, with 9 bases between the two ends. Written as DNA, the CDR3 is TGTGCCAGCAGTTTGACGGGGACCTCTGGAAACACCATATATTTT. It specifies CASSLTGTSGNTIYF.

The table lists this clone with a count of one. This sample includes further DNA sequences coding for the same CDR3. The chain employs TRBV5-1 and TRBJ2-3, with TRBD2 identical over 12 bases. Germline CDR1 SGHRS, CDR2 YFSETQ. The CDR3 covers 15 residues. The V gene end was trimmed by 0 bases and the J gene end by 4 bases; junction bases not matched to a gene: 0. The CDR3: CASSLGLAGADTQYF. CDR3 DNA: TGCGCCAGCAGCTTGGGACTAGCGGGGGCAGATACGCAGTATTTT.